One and the same sample provided the 11 T cell receptor beta chains below, sequenced in a study of T cell repertoires in cytomegalovirus infection. No antigens are known for them. TCRdb processed the reads anew with MiXCR; each CDR3 protein has one entry. The profile covers about 890,000 distinct CDR3 sequences, with about 33% appearing a single time and around 15% taken by the ten largest. This sample comprised cultured CD8+ T cells from PBMCs, obtained from culture after CMV antigen stimulation. Every receptor here comes from a human donor in good health (CMV status not recorded). Some clones in this sample may be carry-over from other donors' samples.

There are a few counts of this clonotype. The CDR3 region is CASSQDLGTPAEETQYF. CDR3 sequence (DNA): TGTGCCAGCAGCCAAGATCTCGGGACGCCCGCGGAAGAGACCCAGTACTTC. This sequence joins TRBV4-2 and TRBJ2-5, with D tentatively TRBD1 or TRBD2 (5 bases each). Germline loops: CDR1 LGHNA, CDR2 YNFKEQ. The germline V and J ends were trimmed by 0 bases and 3 bases, with 17 bases remaining between them. The CDR3 consists of 17 residues.

The chain carries TRBV19 and TRBJ1-1; 7 bases map to TRBD1. This CDR3 is 15 amino acids long. The ends lost 3 bases at V and 5 bases at J; junction bases unmatched: 9. CDR1 and CDR2 from the germline V gene are LNHDA and SQIVND (reference sequence). In DNA form, the CDR3 reads TGTGCCAGTAGTATCCCCACAGGGGAATTGACTGAAGCTTTCTTT. It specifies CASSIPTGELTEAFF.

The rearrangement uses TRBV6-2 or TRBV6-3 and TRBJ2-7; the D is unclear. The germline CDR1 and CDR2 sequences are MNHEY and SVGEGT. The V gene lost 2 bases and the J gene lost 5 bases, with 19 bases spanning the gap. This CDR3 region has 16 residues. The chain's CDR3 is CASSYLQISGAHEQYV. Here the CDR3 DNA reads TGTGCCAGCAGTTACCTCCAGATATCGGGTGCCCACGAGCAGTACGTC.

Many counts were recorded for this clonotype. The chain recombines TRBV12-5 with TRBJ2-5; D ambiguous. The CDR3 has 15 residues. Trimming stripped 3 bases from V and 0 bases from J, with 11 bases between. Germline V gene sequence: CDR1 LGHNT, CDR2 FRNRAP. CDR3 region: CASGFWTEYQETQYF. The CDR3 nucleotides read TGTGCTAGTGGTTTCTGGACCGAGTACCAAGAGACCCAGTACTTC.

This clonotype was counted at least ten times. The chain has TRBV7-9 and TRBJ2-1; 9 bases agree with TRBD2. The CDR3 consists of 15 residues. J was trimmed by 5 bases and V by 5 bases; bases with no gene match: 7. The germline CDR1 and CDR2 sequences are SEHNR and FQNEAQ (reference sequence). This CDR3 is CASSQRLAANNEQFF. CDR3 nucleotides: TGTGCCAGCAGCCAGAGACTAGCGGCTAACAATGAGCAGTTCTTC.

This rearrangement joins TRBV28 to TRBJ2-7, with 9 bases lining up with TRBD1. J lost 2 bases, V lost 2 bases, and 7 bases had no gene match. The germline gives CDR1 MDHEN, CDR2 SYDVKM. The CDR3 covers 16 residues. CDR3 sequence (DNA): TGTGCCAGCAGTTTAGATAGACAGGGGGGCCCCTACGAGCAGTACGTC. Translation gives CASSLDRQGGPYEQYV.

The rearrangement links TRBV10-3 to TRBJ2-5; 10 positions match TRBD2. The CDR3 is 15 residues long. The J segment lost 5 bases and the V segment lost 2 bases, leaving 5 bases of the junction unmatched. Germline V gene sequence: CDR1 ENHRY, CDR2 SYGVKD. CDR3: CAISERPSGGETQYF. CDR3 nucleotide sequence: TGTGCCATCAGTGAGAGGCCTAGCGGGGGCGAGACCCAGTACTTC.

This clonotype was seen a handful of times. The V gene is TRBV6-1, the J gene TRBJ2-3; possibly TRBD2 for D (5 bases). The V and J ends lost 5 bases and 1 base respectively, with 13 bases between them. This CDR3 is built from 15 residues. Germline CDR1 and CDR2: MNHNS and SASEGT. This CDR3 reads CASSPLRARTDTQYF. The CDR3 DNA reads as TGTGCCAGCAGTCCCCTGAGGGCCCGCACAGATACGCAGTATTTT.

The chain recombines TRBV20-1 with TRBJ2-7, with TRBD1 matching over 9 bases. Trimming cost V 6 bases and J 2 bases; bases outside gene matches: 5. Germline loops: CDR1 DFQATT, CDR2 SNEGSKA (reference sequence). The CDR3 length is 13 residues. The CDR3 DNA reads TGCAGTGCCACCGGGACAGGGCCCTACGAGCAGTACTTC. It specifies CSATGTGPYEQYF.

This clonotype showed up just once. This sequence joins TRBV20-1 and TRBJ2-1, with D possibly being TRBD1 (6 bases). Germline loops: CDR1 DFQATT, CDR2 SNEGSKA (reference sequence). The CDR3 is 15 amino acids. Between the trimmed V and J ends, which lost 0 bases and 0 bases, there was a span of 9 bases. For the CDR3, the DNA is TGCAGTGCTAGAGAAAGGGGGAGCTCCTACAATGAGCAGTTCTTC. Protein: CSARERGSSYNEQFF.

The V call is TRBV9, the J call TRBJ2-3; D not resolved. V shed 0 bases and J shed 0 bases, with 5 bases lying between them. The CDR3 sequence is 14 residues long. CDR1 is SGDLS, CDR2 YYNGEE, per germline. CDR3 nucleotide sequence: TGTGCCAGCAGCGTAGACAGCAGCACAGATACGCAGTATTTT. Translated: CASSVDSSTDTQYF.